This TCR beta chain emerged from a study of T cell responses to AZD1222 COVID-19 vaccine. V was trimmed by 5 bases and J by 5 bases, leaving 12 bases between them. CDR3 length: 14 residues. The germline V gene has CDR1 KGHDR and CDR2 SFDVKD. Using immunoSEQ multiplex PCR, the repertoire was profiled, and TCRdb retains in-frame clones only, with some absent. The sample includes roughly 110,000 clones, 90% to 95% of them seen just once. The V and J genes are TRBV24-1 and TRBJ2-1; D might be TRBD2 (8 bases). The sequence came from an adult in good health. The specimen comprised peripheral blood, sampled on day 0 of AZD1222 vaccination. Here the CDR3 reads CATSAGGTDNEQFF. CDR3 sequence (DNA): TGTGCCACCAGTGCGGGAGGGACAGACAATGAGCAGTTCTTC.